These T cell receptor beta chains were read from a single sample in a study of vaccination and CD4 T cells after COVID-19. TCRdb reanalysed the PCR reads using MiXCR and keeps one entry per CDR3 protein. The sample comprises 6,500 to 9,500 distinct CDR3 sequences, approximately 55% of which are singletons, and around 43% rests with the top ten. These TCRs' antigens remain unknown. Specimen: CD4+ T cells from blood, cultured in vitro. The receptors shown here come from a human donor who had recovered from COVID-19. Each CDR3 is given without its conserved first and last residue. The listing skips clone size in some rows; elsewhere it reads once, few, many or a size class.

few,11,TRBV2,ASSERLNYGYT
-,14,TRBV27,ASSPRLRQYNSPLH
-,10,TRBV9,ASSATGLEAF
few,13,TRBV7-2,ASSPGGRNNQPQH
-,14,TRBV20-1,SARMRGSSYNSPLH
few,13,TRBV19,ASSIPVGINSPLH
-,11,TRBV7-2,ASSGLANTEAF
-,12,TRBV20-1,SATKLAGTWEQY
-,16,TRBV6-1,ASSEALSGALSNQPQH
-,13,TRBV6-2/TRBV6-3,ASSYLAGKTYGYT
-,14,TRBV12-3/TRBV12-4,ASSAVTSLNTGELF
-,11,TRBV19,ASSIVLRGPQH
-,13,TRBV18,ASSPRGQGSNEQF
few,11,TRBV6-1,ASSPAANYGYT
few,13,TRBV6-1,ASSDKGRTNYGYT
-,12,TRBV7-2,ASSLEQVLTEAF
-,11,TRBV20-1,SASIAGNTEAF
-,12,TRBV3-1,ASSQPGQEIEAF
-,15,TRBV7-2,ASSLVSGLGLNTEAF
-,15,TRBV5-1,ASSLETRVSYNSPLH
few,15,TRBV12-3/TRBV12-4,ASSASGGARLDYGYT
few,13,TRBV20-1,SAIPGGQFNTEAF
-,11,TRBV20-1,SARPDRVWGYT
-,11,TRBV5-1,ASTARETGELF
-,13,TRBV5-6,ASSTDRGLGYGYT
-,13,TRBV11-2,ASSRDRAYNSPLH
-,16,TRBV4-1,ASSPGGIALINTDTQY
-,11,TRBV20-1,SAGGTRPYEQY
-,10,TRBV21-1,ARTLCNQPQH
-,14,TRBV5-4,ASSSLTGVNTGELF
once,11,TRBV6-1,ASSPDTFYGYT
-,12,TRBV7-2,ASSLEPQGNEQF
large,13,TRBV5-5,ASSVARTGGTEAF
-,16,TRBV6-1,ASSPPQRLSYSNQPQH
-,11,TRBV20-1,SVSGGAEKTQY
medium-sized,13,TRBV19,ASLGTGGVNTEAF
-,10,TRBV28,ATDRGRSPLH
few,12,TRBV6-1,ASSEAGETYGYT
-,14,TRBV11-3,ASSSTSGVNTGELF
few,9,TRBV2,ASAQERGYT
-,14,TRBV11-2,ASSLDPGGQGPEAF
-,14,TRBV19,ASSPRTLASGNTIY
-,13,TRBV20-1,SAPGGGGDYDTQY
few,10,TRBV25-1,ASSEGYTEAF
-,15,TRBV5-3,ARSPDKYHNHNSPLH
-,11,TRBV27,ASSDQGIDGYT
-,13,TRBV6-5,ASSYVAGGIYEQY
once,11,TRBV30,AWSGDSYNEQF